This TCR beta chain was sequenced for a study of cytomegalovirus exposure and HLA in healthy donors. V shed 3 bases, J shed 8 bases, and the junction held 2 bases outside the gene matches. The germline CDR1 and CDR2 sequences are LGHNA and YNFKEQ. This CDR3 comprises 13 residues. In the PCR, 60 Vbeta and 13 Jbeta primers were used. Clones were sequenced by immunoSEQ multiplex PCR, and TCRdb holds only the in-frame ones, with some missing. The ten top clones account for 1.5% to 2%, within a sample of 130,000 to 150,000 clones. This chain joins TRBV4-2 and TRBJ1-4; TRBD1 agrees at 8 bases. The sample was PBMCs. The clonotype was recovered from a woman between 45 and 65 years old in good health and CMV-seronegative. The CDR3, as DNA: TGTGCCAGCAGCCAGGACAGGGCGGAAAAACTGTTTTTT. As protein: CASSQDRAEKLFF.